The source of this T cell receptor beta chain is a study of T cells expressing NK-cell markers. Study details: In the group of eight sequenced donors, seven were HCMV-seropositive and one was seronegative.

TCRdb re-called the 5' RACE reads and shows each CDR3 protein once, DNA omitted. This sample's table has 550,000 to 600,000 distinct CDR3 sequences. The CDR3 runs 17 residues. Germline values: CDR1 SEHNR, CDR2 FQNEAQ (reference sequence). The genes are TRBV7-9 and TRBJ2-7; TCRdb designates TRBD1, a call that cannot be tested without DNA. Sequenced input: blood T cells: a sorted CD56 or NKG2C T cell subset, CD4+ or CD8+ T cells, or bulk PBMC T cells (not recorded which). This clonotype was sampled from a man between 18 and 29 years old in good health. CDR3 sequence reads: CASSLLWGDGANYEQYF.